Reported below is one TCR beta chain. The V gene lost 3 bases and the J gene lost 9 bases, with 17 bases spanning the gap. The length of the CDR3 is 14 residues. The authors ran a second PCR of 7 to 11 cycles using a sample-barcoded 5' primer and a J-beta primer mix. In TCRdb, the 5' RACE reads were re-called with MiXCR into one record per CDR3 protein. The table has about 970,000 distinct CDR3 sequences, roughly half seen once. The sample is drawn from a study of blood T cells in healthy people across ages. This TCR came from an older woman in good health. V gene TRBV12-3 or TRBV12-4 combines with J gene TRBJ2-5; perhaps TRBD2 as D (6 bases). Sequenced material: blood. CDR3: CASSLVSTTGAQYF. CDR3 bases: TGTGCCAGCAGTTTGGTCTCCACCACGGGAGCCCAGTACTTC.